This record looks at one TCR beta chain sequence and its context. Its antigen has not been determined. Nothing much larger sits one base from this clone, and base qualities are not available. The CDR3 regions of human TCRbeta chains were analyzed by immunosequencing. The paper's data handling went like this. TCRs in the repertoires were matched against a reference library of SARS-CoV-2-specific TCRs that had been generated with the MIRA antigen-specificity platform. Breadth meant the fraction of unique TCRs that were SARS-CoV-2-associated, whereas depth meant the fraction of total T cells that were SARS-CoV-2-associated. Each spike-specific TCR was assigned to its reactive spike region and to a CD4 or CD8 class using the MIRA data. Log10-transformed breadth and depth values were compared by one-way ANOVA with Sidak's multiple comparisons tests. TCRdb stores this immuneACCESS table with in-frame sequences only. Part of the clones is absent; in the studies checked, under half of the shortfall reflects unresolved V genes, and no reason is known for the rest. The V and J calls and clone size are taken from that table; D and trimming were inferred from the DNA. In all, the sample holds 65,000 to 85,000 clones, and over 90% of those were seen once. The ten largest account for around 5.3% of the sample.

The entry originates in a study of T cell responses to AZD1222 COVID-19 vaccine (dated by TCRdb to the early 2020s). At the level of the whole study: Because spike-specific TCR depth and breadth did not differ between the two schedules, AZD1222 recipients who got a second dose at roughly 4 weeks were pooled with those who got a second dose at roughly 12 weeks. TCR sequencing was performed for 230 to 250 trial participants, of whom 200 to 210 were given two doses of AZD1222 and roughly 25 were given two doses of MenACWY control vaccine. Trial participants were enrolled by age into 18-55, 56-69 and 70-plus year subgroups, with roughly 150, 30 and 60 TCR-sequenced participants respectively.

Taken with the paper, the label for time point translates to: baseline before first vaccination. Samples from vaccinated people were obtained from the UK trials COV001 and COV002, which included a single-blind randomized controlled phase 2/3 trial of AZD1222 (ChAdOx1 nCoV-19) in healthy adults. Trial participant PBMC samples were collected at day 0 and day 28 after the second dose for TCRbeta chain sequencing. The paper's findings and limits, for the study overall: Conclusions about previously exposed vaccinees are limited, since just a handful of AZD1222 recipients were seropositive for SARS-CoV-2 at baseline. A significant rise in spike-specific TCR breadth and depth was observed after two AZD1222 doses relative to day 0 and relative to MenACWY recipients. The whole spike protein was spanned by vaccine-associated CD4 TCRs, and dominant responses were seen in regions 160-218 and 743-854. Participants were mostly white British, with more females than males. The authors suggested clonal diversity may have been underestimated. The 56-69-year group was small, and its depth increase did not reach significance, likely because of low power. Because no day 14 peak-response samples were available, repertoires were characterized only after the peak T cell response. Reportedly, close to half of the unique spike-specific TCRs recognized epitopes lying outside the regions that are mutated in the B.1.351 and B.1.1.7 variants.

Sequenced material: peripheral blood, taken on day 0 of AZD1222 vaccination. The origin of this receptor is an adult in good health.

The CDR3 has the sequence CASSQEGPQPDTQYF. Here is the DNA: TGCGCCAGCAGCCAAGAAGGCCCACAGCCAGATACGCAGTATTTT. The receptor chain draws on TRBV4-3 and TRBJ2-3; the D gene identity is not certain. Spanning cysteine to phenylalanine, the CDR3 consists of 15 amino acids. The retained sequence is limited to the CDR3, 45 bases, with the frame set at the first base. The germline ends are 11 bases apart after V is trimmed by 0 bases and J by 4 bases. The germline V gene encodes CDR1 LGHNA and CDR2 YSLEER.